The present entry profiles one T cell receptor (beta chain) with its context. This clonotype was observed a handful of times. Its antigen is currently not known. No base-level quality is on record; no much larger clone is a single base apart. The CDR3 spans 13 residues, from the cysteine through the phenylalanine. The kept DNA is CDR3 alone, 39 bases in frame from the first base. V gives up 0 bases and J gives up 9 bases, and the segment between their germline ends measures 11 bases. CDR1 and CDR2, looked up from the germline V gene, are SGHAT and FQNNGV. The library was generated by PCR. The instrument given in TCRdb is Illumina HiSeq 2500. TCR library preparation used molecular barcoding, with unique molecular identifiers applied to normalize quantification of the TCRbeta repertoire. The public reads were run again by TCRdb, first through fastp at Q25 and then through MiXCR, and only productive beta chains were kept. Every CDR3 protein is listed once, alongside the most common genes and DNA of its rows. Within this sample are about 420,000 distinct CDR3 sequences, with 11% of them counted one time only. The ten largest clones take up 4.5% to 7% of the sample.

These data are taken from a study of T-cell reconstitution after alpha-beta-depleted transplantation in children (dated by TCRdb to between 2015 and 2016). Looking at the study overall: The study quantitatively tracked T-cell immune reconstitution after TCRalphabeta/CD19-depleted allogeneic hematopoietic cell transplantation in children using TCR repertoire profiling.

The sample consisted of PBMCs from the stem cell graft donor, taken from the stem cell graft. This TCR was sampled from a human donor who donated a stem cell graft to a child with acute myeloid leukemia. The sequence links TRBV11-2 to TRBJ1-1, with the D segment identity uncertain. The CDR3 protein is CASSLDIDRKAFF. The nucleotide sequence reads as follows: TGTGCCAGCAGCTTAGATATCGACCGTAAAGCTTTCTTT.